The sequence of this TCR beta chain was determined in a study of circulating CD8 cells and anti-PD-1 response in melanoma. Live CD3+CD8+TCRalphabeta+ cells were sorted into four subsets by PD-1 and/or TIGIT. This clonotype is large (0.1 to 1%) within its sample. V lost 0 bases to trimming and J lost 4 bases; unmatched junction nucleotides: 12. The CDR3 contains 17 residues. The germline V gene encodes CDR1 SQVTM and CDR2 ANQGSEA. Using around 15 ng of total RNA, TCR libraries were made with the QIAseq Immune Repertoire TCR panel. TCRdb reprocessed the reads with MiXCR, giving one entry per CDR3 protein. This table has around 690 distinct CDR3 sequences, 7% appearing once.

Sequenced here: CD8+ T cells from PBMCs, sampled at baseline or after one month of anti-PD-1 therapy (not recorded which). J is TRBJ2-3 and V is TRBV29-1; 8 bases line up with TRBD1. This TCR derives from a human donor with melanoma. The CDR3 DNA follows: TGCAGCGTTGAAGATCCCCTCGGACAGGGCCATCCAGATACGCAGTATTTT. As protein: CSVEDPLGQGHPDTQYF.